One and the same sample provided the 4 T cell receptor beta chains below, sequenced in a study of blood T cell repertoires in COVID-19. Data came from immunoSEQ multiplex PCR; TCRdb stores just in-frame clones and leaves some out. The repertoire holds approximately 120,000 clones, with about 88% as singletons. The sequenced sample was peripheral blood. Source of these receptors: a human donor in a cohort sampled during active COVID-19.

The chain carries TRBV5-4 and TRBJ2-1; a possible D gene is TRBD2 (5 bases). Germline V CDR1 and CDR2: SGHNT, YYREEE (reference sequence). Deletions cut 4 bases from V and 0 bases from J, with 14 bases between. This CDR3 is 16 amino acids long. CDR3 DNA sequence: TGTGCCAGCAGCGTCTCTCTAGCCACCTCCTACAATGAGCAGTTCTTC. Its translation is CASSVSLATSYNEQFF. The variable domain in full, completed from reference TRBV5-4 and TRBJ2-1, reads ETGVTQSPTHLIKTRGQQVTLRCSSQSGHNTVSWYQQALGQGPQFIFQYYREEENGRGNFPPRFSGLQFPNYSSELNVNALELDDSALYLCASSVSLATSYNEQFFGPGTRLTVL.

This clone was observed once. The chain combines TRBV25-1 with TRBJ2-7, with 7 bases matching TRBD1. Germline CDR1 and CDR2: MGHDK and SYGVNS. CDR3 size: 14 residues. J gave up 5 bases and V 5 bases, and 9 bases lay outside the gene matches. The DNA for the CDR3 is TGTGCCAGCAGTATGTCAGGGGGATCGGACGAGCAGTACTTC. Protein sequence: CASSMSGGSDEQYF.

The chain couples TRBV4-1 to TRBJ2-7, with D possibly TRBD1 on 5 matching bases. Germline V CDR1 and CDR2: MGHRA, YSYEKL. The CDR3 is made up of 14 amino acids. V was trimmed by 4 bases and J by 0 bases, leaving 10 bases between them. The CDR3, as DNA: TGCGCCAGCAGCCCTAGACAGAGCTCCTACGAGCAGTACTTC. This encodes CASSPRQSSYEQYF.

This rearrangement joins TRBV30 to TRBJ2-3; 8 bases agree with TRBD2. Germline V gene sequence: CDR1 GTSNPN, CDR2 SVGIG (reference sequence). J gave up 5 bases and V 0 bases, and 1 base lay outside the gene matches. CDR3 length equals 13 residues. The CDR3, as DNA: TGTGCCTGGAGTGTCCGGGGGGGAGATACGCAGTATTTT. This codes for CAWSVRGGDTQYF.